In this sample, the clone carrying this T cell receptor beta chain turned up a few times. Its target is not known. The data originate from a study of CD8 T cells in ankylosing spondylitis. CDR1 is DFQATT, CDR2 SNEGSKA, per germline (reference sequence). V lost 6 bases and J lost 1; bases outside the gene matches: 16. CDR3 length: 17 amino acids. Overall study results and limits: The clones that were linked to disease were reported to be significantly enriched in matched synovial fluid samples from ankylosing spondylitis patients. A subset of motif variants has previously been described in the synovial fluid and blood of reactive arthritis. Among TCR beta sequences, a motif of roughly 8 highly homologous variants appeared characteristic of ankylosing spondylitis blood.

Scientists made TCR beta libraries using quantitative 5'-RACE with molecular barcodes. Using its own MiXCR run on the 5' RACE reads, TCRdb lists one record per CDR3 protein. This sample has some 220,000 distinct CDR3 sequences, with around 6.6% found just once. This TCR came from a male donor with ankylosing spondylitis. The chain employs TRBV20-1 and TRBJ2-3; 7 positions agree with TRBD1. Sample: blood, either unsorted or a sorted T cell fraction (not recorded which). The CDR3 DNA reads TGCAGTGCCGTACGGGCAGGGGGATTGGGGGGCACAGATACGCAGTATTTT. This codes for CSAVRAGGLGGTDTQYF.